The clone carrying this T cell receptor beta chain was seen a few times. V was pared by 4 bases and J by 5 bases, with 7 bases of the junction left unmatched. Germline lookup yields CDR1 MNHEY and CDR2 SMNVEV (reference sequence). This CDR3 comprises 15 residues. Only in-frame clones appear in the TCRdb table, and some are missing; sequencing was by immunoSEQ multiplex PCR. The data contain 25,000 to 35,000 clones, approximately 82% of them singletons. The source of the sample is a study of blood T cell repertoires in COVID-19. Study overall: In each case, the material was cDNA or gDNA derived from T cells, B-cell-depleted T cells, or PBMCs.

The V gene is TRBV27, the J gene TRBJ2-1, with 8 bases fitting TRBD1. Sequencing used peripheral blood. The sequence came from an elderly man with active or convalescent COVID-19. The DNA of the CDR3 is TGTGCCAGCAGTTATACGACAGGGGCCGACAATGAGCAGTTCTTC. It translates to CASSYTTGADNEQFF.